Shown below are 20 T cell receptor beta chains from a single sample sequenced in a study of blood T cell repertoires in COVID-19. Repertoires were generated with immunoSEQ multiplex PCR, while TCRdb's copy carries only in-frame clones and drops some. The sample lists about 250,000 clones, more than 70% occurring once. The sequenced material came from peripheral blood. The origin of the receptors is a man older than 75 with acute or convalescent COVID-19.

This rearrangement joins TRBV19 to TRBJ2-5; 8 bases are a match to TRBD2. The CDR3 sequence is 15 residues long. V was pared by 3 bases and J by 4 bases, with 7 bases of the junction left unmatched. Germline CDR1 and CDR2: LNHDA and SQIVND (reference sequence). The CDR3 sequence: CASSISGRDTETQYF. The CDR3 DNA is TGTGCCAGTAGTATTTCCGGGAGGGACACAGAGACCCAGTACTTC.

This sequence joins TRBV19 and TRBJ2-7; D not resolved. The CDR3 totals 12 residues. Germline assignment: CDR1 LNHDA and CDR2 SQIVND (reference sequence). V lost 1 base, J lost 6 bases, and 7 bases lay in between. DNA for the CDR3: TGTGCCAGTAGTATAGGGTCCGGCGAGCAGTACTTC. This gives the protein CASSIGSGEQYF.

V is TRBV28 and J is TRBJ1-4; 8 bases line up with TRBD1. Germline CDR1 and CDR2: MDHEN and SYDVKM. CDR3 length: 16 amino acids. With V trimmed by 3 bases and J by 7 bases, 10 bases remained unmatched. The CDR3 loop reads CASSFPGTGPAEKLFF. In DNA form, the CDR3 reads TGTGCCAGCAGTTTCCCCGGGACAGGTCCAGCTGAAAAACTGTTTTTT.

The chain uses TRBV7-8 and TRBJ1-2; TRBD1 is a possible D gene (6 bases). The CDR3 is made up of 14 amino acids. Germline lookup yields CDR1 SGHVS and CDR2 FQNEAQ. V was pared by 5 bases and J by 4 bases, with 14 bases between. The CDR3 is CASSVGQGGYGYTF. DNA of the CDR3: TGTGCCAGCAGCGTGGGACAAGGGGGCTATGGCTACACCTTC.

This rearrangement joins TRBV10-2 to TRBJ1-5; TRBD1 matches at 7 bases. Per germline, CDR1 WSHSY and CDR2 SAAADI. V shed 3 bases, J shed 2 bases, and the junction held 4 bases outside the gene matches. CDR3 size: 15 residues. CDR3 bases: TGCGCCAGCAGTGACCAGGGACAGCGCAATCAGCCCCAGCATTTT. This encodes CASSDQGQRNQPQHF.

The chain links TRBV9 to TRBJ2-2; maybe TRBD1 (7 bases). V lost 3 bases and J lost 6, with 15 bases in between. CDR1 SGDLS and CDR2 YYNGEE come from the germline V gene. This CDR3 contains 15 residues. CDR3 sequence: CASSGGTVWPGELFF. The CDR3, as DNA: TGTGCCAGCAGCGGCGGGACAGTTTGGCCCGGGGAGCTGTTTTTT. The whole variable domain, filled in from reference TRBV9 and TRBJ2-2, reads DSGVTQTPKHLITATGQRVTLRCSPRSGDLSVYWYQQSLDQGLQFLIQYYNGEERAKGNILERFSAQQFPDLHSELNLSSLELGDSALYFCASSGGTVWPGELFFGEGSRLTVL.

This clone has only a few counts. The CDR3 DNA follows: TGTGCCAGCAGCGTAGCCGCAGGACCTGGGAGTTTCGATTACGAGCAGTACTTC. Translation gives CASSVAAGPGSFDYEQYF. The chain combines TRBV9 with TRBJ2-7, with D tentatively TRBD2 (5 bases). V dropped 0 bases and J dropped 4 bases, with 23 bases sitting between them. This CDR3 is built from 18 residues. Germline-derived CDR1 and CDR2 are SGDLS and YYNGEE. The full variable domain, its missing parts supplied by reference TRBV9 and TRBJ2-7, is DSGVTQTPKHLITATGQRVTLRCSPRSGDLSVYWYQQSLDQGLQFLIQYYNGEERAKGNILERFSAQQFPDLHSELNLSSLELGDSALYFCASSVAAGPGSFDYEQYFGPGTRLTVT.

This chain connects TRBV29-1 to TRBJ2-5; D is perhaps TRBD2 (6 bases). CDR1 is SQVTM and CDR2 is ANQGSEA in the germline V gene. The CDR3 has 13 residues. CDR3 DNA sequence: TGCAGTGGGGCGGGGACGGCCAAAGAGACCCAGTACTTC. It encodes CSGAGTAKETQYF. Supplemented by reference TRBV29-1 and TRBJ2-5, the full variable domain reads SAVISQKPSRDICQRGTSLTIQCQVDSQVTMMFWYRQQPGQSLTLIATANQGSEATYESGFVIDKFPISRPNLTFSTLTVSNMSPEDSSIYLCSGAGTAKETQYFGPGTRLLVL.

This clone showed up just once. CDR3 bases: TGTGCCAGCAGTTTGCCAGGGGGCGTCGCCGGGGAGCTGTTTTTT. It translates to CASSLPGGVAGELFF. V and J are TRBV27 and TRBJ2-2; TRBD1 matches 8 bases. The CDR3 contains 15 residues. CDR1 is MNHEY, CDR2 SMNVEV, per germline (reference sequence). After removal of 3 bases from V and 6 bases from J, the junction contained 6 bases not matched to a gene.

This chain links TRBV12-5 with TRBJ2-1; 7 nucleotides align to TRBD2. This CDR3 spans 16 amino acids. Germline V lookup: CDR1 LGHNT, CDR2 FRNRAP. The J segment lost 2 bases and the V segment lost 1 base, leaving 5 bases of the junction unmatched. CDR3 DNA sequence: TGTGCTAGTGGTTTGGGGGCAGCGGGGACCTACAATGAGCAGTTCTTC. Encoded protein: CASGLGAAGTYNEQFF.

The rearrangement links TRBV7-3 to TRBJ2-7, with TRBD1 matching over 8 bases. With V trimmed by 5 bases and J by 4 bases, 4 bases remained unmatched. The CDR3 consists of 13 residues. Germline CDR1 is SGHTA and CDR2 is FQGTGA. The CDR3 loop is CASSRDRLYEQYF. DNA of the CDR3: TGTGCCAGCAGCCGGGACAGGCTTTACGAGCAGTACTTC.

This rearrangement joins TRBV21-1 to TRBJ2-5; the D call of TRBD1 is as the table states it, not checked on the DNA. TRBV21-1 constitutes a pseudogene. This CDR3 is built from 13 residues. The CDR3 DNA is TGTGCCAGCGGCCGACAGTCTAAAGAGACCCAGTACTTC. It translates to CASGRQSKETQYF.

The rearrangement joins TRBV5-1 to TRBJ1-3, with D possibly TRBD1 on 6 matching bases. The CDR3 covers 15 residues. The V gene's germline CDR1 is SGHRS and CDR2 YFSETQ. Trimming took off 3 bases at V and 4 bases at J, with 14 bases between the two ends. The DNA of the CDR3 is TGCGCCAGCAGCTACCTCGGGGACATCGGAAACACCATATATTTT. Protein: CASSYLGDIGNTIYF.

The table lists this clone with a few counts. The chain employs TRBV5-1 and TRBJ1-6; 8 bases align to TRBD1. CDR1 and CDR2 from the germline V gene are SGHRS and YFSETQ. There are 17 residues in the CDR3. The J segment lost 9 bases and the V segment lost 0 bases, leaving 11 bases of the junction unmatched. As DNA, the CDR3 is TGCGCCAGCAGCTTGGGATCTCACAGGGGGGATGTTTCACCCCTCCACTTT. Protein sequence: CASSLGSHRGDVSPLHF.

V usage is TRBV7-8 and J usage is TRBJ2-5; D ambiguous. Germline values: CDR1 SGHVS, CDR2 FQNEAQ. The CDR3 loop spans 13 amino acids. Deletions cut 5 bases from V and 2 bases from J, with 9 bases between. This CDR3 reads CASSKTTQETQYF. CDR3 bases: TGTGCCAGCAGCAAGACAACACAAGAGACCCAGTACTTC.

The rearrangement links TRBV7-6 to TRBJ2-7; possible D gene TRBD2, 6 bases. Germline CDR1 and CDR2: SGHVS and FNYEAQ. This CDR3 region has 15 residues. Trimming left V 2 bases short and J 0 bases short, with 11 bases between. As DNA, the CDR3 is TGTGCCAGCAGCTTAAGCCGGGACTCCTCCTACGAGCAGTACTTC. Encoded protein: CASSLSRDSSYEQYF. The full variable domain, in which reference TRBV7-6 and TRBJ2-7 provide the parts outside the CDR3, is GAGVSQSPRYKVTKRGQDVALRCDPISGHVSLYWYRQALGQGPEFLTYFNYEAQQDKSGLPNDRFSAERPEGSISTLTIQRTEQRDSAMYRCASSLSRDSSYEQYFGPGTRLTVT.

The chain recombines TRBV18 with TRBJ1-5; 8 bases line up with TRBD1. Germline V CDR1 and CDR2: KGHSH, LQKENI. V gave up 2 bases and J gave up 6 bases; unmatched junction bases: 15. The CDR3 length is 18 residues. This chain's CDR3 is CASSPYTMVGQAGQPQHF. DNA of the CDR3: TGTGCCAGCTCACCATACACGATGGTGGGACAGGCCGGTCAGCCCCAGCATTTT.

This clone appeared once. The V gene is TRBV29-1, the J gene TRBJ2-3; 8 positions match TRBD1. The ends lost 6 bases at V and 3 bases at J; junction bases unmatched: 5. The CDR3 runs to 13 residues. CDR1 and CDR2 from the germline V gene are SQVTM and ANQGSEA. The CDR3 region is CSVRQGQTDTQYF. CDR3 coding DNA: TGCAGCGTCAGACAGGGGCAAACAGATACGCAGTATTTT.

This clone was observed a few times. The chain combines TRBV28 with TRBJ2-7, with TRBD2 matching 10 bases. Germline-derived CDR1 and CDR2 are MDHEN and SYDVKM. Germline trimming cut 3 bases from V and 3 bases from J; bases unmatched to any gene: 5. CDR3 size: 15 residues. Here the CDR3 DNA reads TGTGCCAGCAGTTTTCGGGGGACTAGCGACTACGAGCAGTACTTC. Translation gives CASSFRGTSDYEQYF.

This chain links TRBV11-2 with TRBJ2-1; a possible D gene is TRBD2 (6 bases). V lost 3 bases and J 4 bases, leaving 10 bases between the germline ends. There are 14 residues in the CDR3. Germline V gene sequence: CDR1 SGHAT, CDR2 FQNNGV. CDR3: CASSLAREYNEQFF. The CDR3 region has the DNA TGTGCCAGCAGCTTGGCTCGGGAGTACAATGAGCAGTTCTTC.